The 22 T cell receptor beta chains below were found in one sample sequenced in a study of T-cell memory formation after mild COVID-19. MiXCR, run by TCRdb on the 5' RACE reads, gives a single entry per CDR3 protein. The sample includes fewer than 400,000 distinct CDR3 sequences, approximately 15% of them seen just once. The sequencing input was PBMCs or a T cell subset sorted from them (not recorded which). These receptors all come from a man between 18 and 29 years old who had mild COVID-19 (a few samples of this study predate the infection). Cell type and time point are not known.

Many counts were recorded for this clonotype. The chain links TRBV10-3 to TRBJ1-1; the D is unclear. The CDR3 contains 14 residues. Germline V gene sequence: CDR1 ENHRY, CDR2 SYGVKD. Trimming removed 10 bases from V and 6 bases from J, with 21 bases in between. The CDR3 protein is CATEFDASMPEAFF. The CDR3 nucleotides read TGTGCCACAGAATTCGACGCGAGCATGCCTGAAGCTTTCTTT.

The CDR3 loop is CALGASLQETQYF. CDR3 in DNA: TGTGCCCTCGGGGCTAGTCTCCAAGAGACCCAGTACTTC. V gene TRBV7-9 combines with J gene TRBJ2-5, with D perhaps assigned TRBD1 or TRBD2 (5 bases each). The CDR3 length is 13 residues. Germline lookup yields CDR1 SEHNR and CDR2 FQNEAQ (reference sequence). Between the trimmed V and J ends, which lost 11 bases and 1 base, there was a span of 14 bases.

This sequence joins TRBV29-1 and TRBJ1-1; no definite D call. CDR3 length: 11 residues. Germline values: CDR1 SQVTM, CDR2 ANQGSEA. The V gene lost 8 bases and the J gene lost 2 bases, with 9 bases spanning the gap. CDR3: CSLGINTEAFF. CDR3 DNA sequence: TGCAGCTTGGGGATTAACACTGAAGCTTTCTTT.

This clonotype was detected only a few times. The rearrangement links TRBV29-1 to TRBJ2-1; D ambiguous. Germline V gene lookup returns CDR1 SQVTM and CDR2 ANQGSEA. V was pared by 4 bases and J by 0 bases, with 7 bases between. The length of the CDR3 is 13 residues. CDR3 bases: TGCAGCGTTGGACCGATCTCCTACAATGAGCAGTTCTTC. Amino acids: CSVGPISYNEQFF.

The V call is TRBV18, the J call TRBJ2-2; D ambiguous. The V end lost 2 bases, the J end lost 1 base, and 5 bases lay between the germline ends. The germline V gene encodes CDR1 KGHSH and CDR2 LQKENI. The CDR3 runs to 14 residues. CDR3 loop: CASSPFENTGELFF. The CDR3 DNA sequence: TGTGCCAGCTCACCATTTGAGAACACCGGGGAGCTGTTTTTT.

The table lists this clonotype with a few counts. This chain links TRBV7-6 with TRBJ1-2; no clear D. Trimming left V 3 bases short and J 4 bases short, with 12 bases between. This CDR3 spans 14 amino acids. Germline values: CDR1 SGHVS, CDR2 FNYEAQ. The CDR3 loop reads CASSLGAQSYGYTF. CDR3 DNA: TGTGCCAGCAGCTTGGGAGCACAGAGCTATGGCTACACCTTC.

This clonotype came up a few times. This chain joins TRBV4-3 and TRBJ2-1; a weak D match, TRBD2 (7 bases). From germline, CDR1 is LGHNA and CDR2 YSLEER. Trimming cost V 4 bases and J 0 bases, with 13 bases left between them. The CDR3 has 16 residues. The CDR3 spells CASSPGGAGSYNEQFF. In DNA form, the CDR3 reads TGCGCCAGCAGCCCTGGGGGGGCCGGCTCCTACAATGAGCAGTTCTTC.

The V gene is TRBV20-1, the J gene TRBJ2-1; D is undetermined. CDR3 size: 11 residues. Between the trimmed V and J ends, which lost 3 bases and 14 bases, there was a span of 14 bases. CDR1 is DFQATT and CDR2 is SNEGSKA in the germline V gene (reference sequence). The CDR3, as DNA: TGCAGTGCTAGCCCTGCGATTGTGGAGTTCTTC. Its translation is CSASPAIVEFF.

In its sample, this clonotype was seen a few times. The gene calls are TRBV3-1 and TRBJ2-7, with a possible D match to TRBD2 (6 bases). V shed 7 bases and J shed 0 bases, with 13 bases lying between them. The CDR3 has 14 amino acids. Germline assignment: CDR1 LGHDT and CDR2 YNNKEL (reference sequence). The CDR3, as DNA: TGTGCCAGCACCCGGGCGGGGAGCTCCTACGAGCAGTACTTC. The encoded protein is CASTRAGSSYEQYF.

The sample holds a few counts of this clonotype. This chain joins TRBV12-3 or TRBV12-4 and TRBJ2-7, with D possibly being TRBD1 or TRBD2 (5 bases each). V was clipped by 6 bases and J by 4 bases, with 19 bases between them. The CDR3 covers 15 residues. The CDR3 DNA sequence: TGTGCCAGCAGCGAATTCGGGACGAGTAATTACGAGCAGTACTTC. Encoded protein: CASSEFGTSNYEQYF.

V and J are TRBV28 and TRBJ2-2; no clear D. V was pared by 6 bases and J by 11 bases, with 10 bases between. The CDR3 sequence is 11 residues long. Germline assignment: CDR1 MDHEN and CDR2 SYDVKM. CDR3 amino acids: CASRKRGELFF. DNA for the CDR3: TGTGCCAGCAGAAAACGTGGAGAGCTGTTTTTT. The full variable domain, its missing parts supplied by reference TRBV28 and TRBJ2-2, is DVKVTQSSRYLVKRTGEKVFLECVQDMDHENMFWYRQDPGLGLRLIYFSYDVKMKEKGDIPEGYSVSREKKERFSLILESASTNQTSMYLCASRKRGELFFGEGSRLTVL.

The chain has TRBV7-9 and TRBJ1-5, with D unresolved. Deletions cut 5 bases from V and 6 bases from J, with 8 bases between. There are 12 residues in the CDR3. The V gene's germline CDR1 is SEHNR and CDR2 FQNEAQ (reference sequence). Written as DNA, the CDR3 is TGTGCCAGCAGCGTCGGTAGTCAGCCCCAGCATTTT. As protein: CASSVGSQPQHF.

The chain carries TRBV2 and TRBJ1-5, with no clear D. Trimming stripped 8 bases from V and 1 base from J, with 6 bases between. CDR1 and CDR2 (germline): SNHLY, FYNNEI. The CDR3 totals 12 residues. As DNA, the CDR3 is TGTGCCAGCGCGGACAGCAATCAGCCCCAGCATTTT. Its protein product is CASADSNQPQHF.

The rearrangement uses TRBV12-3 or TRBV12-4 and TRBJ2-1, with D tentatively TRBD2 (6 bases). Trimming shortened V by 10 bases and J by 6 bases, and 22 bases separated the two germline ends. CDR3 length equals 15 residues. CDR3 sequence: CATTRGTPLLNEQFF. Here the CDR3 DNA reads TGTGCCACTACCCGTGGGACTCCACTTCTCAATGAGCAGTTCTTC.

This rearrangement joins TRBV12-3 or TRBV12-4 to TRBJ2-3; 7 bases are shared with TRBD2. With 4 bases clipped from V and 4 bases from J, the junction kept 5 bases outside the gene matches. The CDR3 spans 14 residues. The CDR3 nucleotides read TGTGCCAGCAGTTCGGGGACTAACTCAGATACGCAGTATTTT. This codes for CASSSGTNSDTQYF.

This clonotype was counted a few times. The rearrangement uses TRBV7-2 and TRBJ1-1, with D uncertain. The CDR3 spans 12 residues. Germline V gene data show CDR1 as SGHTA and CDR2 as FQGNSA. V gave up 3 bases and J gave up 11 bases, with 13 bases separating them. This CDR3 reads CASSFLQTNAFF. CDR3 sequence (DNA): TGTGCCAGCAGCTTTCTGCAGACGAATGCTTTCTTT.

The chain recombines TRBV7-8 with TRBJ2-7, with 8 bases identical to TRBD2. V was pared by 0 bases and J by 2 bases, with 6 bases of the junction left unmatched. In germline, CDR1 is SGHVS, CDR2 FQNEAQ. CDR3 length: 16 residues. The CDR3 is CASSLAPAGATYEQYV. CDR3 nucleotide sequence: TGTGCCAGCAGCTTAGCGCCAGCGGGGGCAACCTACGAGCAGTACGTC.

The rearrangement links TRBV6-6 to TRBJ2-1; 8 bases map to TRBD2. With 4 bases clipped from V and 2 bases from J, the junction kept 7 bases outside the gene matches. CDR3 length: 16 residues. Germline lookup yields CDR1 MNHNY and CDR2 SVGAGI (reference sequence). The CDR3 nucleotides read TGTGCCAGCAGTTCGAGCGGGGGCCAACCCTACAATGAGCAGTTCTTC. Residues: CASSSSGGQPYNEQFF.

The chain recombines TRBV12-3 or TRBV12-4 with TRBJ1-1; D unclear. The CDR3 is 15 residues long. Trimming removed 4 bases from V and 4 bases from J, with 16 bases in between. The CDR3 DNA follows: TGTGCCAGCAGTTCCTGGCCTATACCAGGCACTGAAGCTTTCTTT. Translating it yields CASSSWPIPGTEAFF.

The V and J genes are TRBV20-1 and TRBJ1-5; D might be TRBD1 (6 bases). CDR1 is DFQATT and CDR2 is SNEGSKA in the germline V gene (reference sequence). The CDR3 length is 12 residues. V was trimmed by 7 bases and J by 3 bases, leaving 10 bases between them. CDR3 sequence (DNA): TGCAGTGTTCGGGACAACAATCAGCCCCAGCATTTT. This gives the protein CSVRDNNQPQHF.

J is TRBJ2-1 and V is TRBV29-1; D not resolved. CDR1 and CDR2 (germline): SQVTM, ANQGSEA. The CDR3 consists of 13 residues. The V end was cut by 8 bases, the J end by 2 bases, with 13 bases between. CDR3 sequence reads: CSTPLGTYNEQFF. CDR3 sequence (DNA): TGCAGCACCCCTTTGGGCACCTACAATGAGCAGTTCTTC.

This clonotype appeared many times. This chain links TRBV20-1 with TRBJ2-1, with 11 bases matching TRBD2. The CDR3 spans 14 residues. CDR1 is DFQATT and CDR2 is SNEGSKA in the germline V gene (reference sequence). Trimming at V came to 6 bases and at J to 6 bases, leaving 7 bases not matched to a gene. The CDR3 loop is CSAISGGAFNEQFF. For the CDR3, the DNA is TGCAGTGCAATTAGCGGGGGGGCCTTCAATGAGCAGTTCTTC.